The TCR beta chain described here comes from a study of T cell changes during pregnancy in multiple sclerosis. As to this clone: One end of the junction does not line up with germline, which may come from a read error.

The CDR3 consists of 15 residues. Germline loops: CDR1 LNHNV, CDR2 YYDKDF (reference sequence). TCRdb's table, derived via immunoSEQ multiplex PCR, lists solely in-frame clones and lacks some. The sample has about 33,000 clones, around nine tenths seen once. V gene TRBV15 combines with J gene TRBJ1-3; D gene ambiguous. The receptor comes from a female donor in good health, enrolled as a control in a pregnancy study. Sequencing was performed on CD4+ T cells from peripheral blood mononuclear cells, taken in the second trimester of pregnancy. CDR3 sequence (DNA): TGTGCCACCAGCGGAGAATATCGCGCTGGAAACACCATATATTTT. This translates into CATSGEYRAGNTIYF.